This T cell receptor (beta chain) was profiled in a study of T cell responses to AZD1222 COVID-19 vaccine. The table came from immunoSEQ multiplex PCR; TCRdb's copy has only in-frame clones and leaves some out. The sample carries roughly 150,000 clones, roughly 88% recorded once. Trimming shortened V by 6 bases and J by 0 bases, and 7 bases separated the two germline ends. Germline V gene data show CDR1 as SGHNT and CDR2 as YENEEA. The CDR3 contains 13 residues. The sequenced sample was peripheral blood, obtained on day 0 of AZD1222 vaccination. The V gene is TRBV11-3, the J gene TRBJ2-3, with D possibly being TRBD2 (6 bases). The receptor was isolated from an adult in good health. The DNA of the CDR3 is TGTGCCAGCAGAGGGACTAGCACAGATACGCAGTATTTT. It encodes CASRGTSTDTQYF.